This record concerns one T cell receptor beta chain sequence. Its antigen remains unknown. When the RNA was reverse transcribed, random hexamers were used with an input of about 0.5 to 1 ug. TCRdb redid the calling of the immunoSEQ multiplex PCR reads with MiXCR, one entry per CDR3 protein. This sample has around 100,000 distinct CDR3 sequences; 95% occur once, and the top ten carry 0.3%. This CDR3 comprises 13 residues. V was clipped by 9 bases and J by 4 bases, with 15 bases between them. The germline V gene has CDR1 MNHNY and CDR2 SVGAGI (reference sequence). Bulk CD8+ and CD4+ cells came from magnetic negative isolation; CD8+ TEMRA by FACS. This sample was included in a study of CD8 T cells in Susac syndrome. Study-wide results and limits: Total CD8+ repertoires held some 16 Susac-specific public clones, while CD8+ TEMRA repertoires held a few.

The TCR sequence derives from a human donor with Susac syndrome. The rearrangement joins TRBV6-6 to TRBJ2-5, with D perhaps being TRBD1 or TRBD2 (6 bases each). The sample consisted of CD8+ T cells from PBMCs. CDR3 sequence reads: CARGTPGAETQYF. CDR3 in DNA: TGTGCCAGGGGGACCCCGGGGGCAGAGACCCAGTACTTC.